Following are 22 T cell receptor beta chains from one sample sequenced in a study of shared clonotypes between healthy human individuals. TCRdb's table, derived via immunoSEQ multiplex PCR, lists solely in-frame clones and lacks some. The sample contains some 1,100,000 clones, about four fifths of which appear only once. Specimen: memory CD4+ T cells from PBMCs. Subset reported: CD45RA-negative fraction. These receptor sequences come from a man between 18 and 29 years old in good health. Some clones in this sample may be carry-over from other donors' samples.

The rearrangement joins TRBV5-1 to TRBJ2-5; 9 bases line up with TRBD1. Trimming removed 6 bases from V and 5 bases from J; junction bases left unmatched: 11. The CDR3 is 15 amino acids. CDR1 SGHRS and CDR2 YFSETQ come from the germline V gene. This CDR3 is CASNYGSGQGETQYF. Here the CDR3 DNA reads TGCGCCAGCAATTATGGGTCAGGACAGGGGGAGACCCAGTACTTC.

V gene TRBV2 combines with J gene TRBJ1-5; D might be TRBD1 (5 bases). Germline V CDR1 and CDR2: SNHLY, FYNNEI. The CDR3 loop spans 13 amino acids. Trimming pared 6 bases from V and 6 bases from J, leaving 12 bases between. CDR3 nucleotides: TGTGCCAGCAGGGGGGATTCCGGTCAGCCCCAGCATTTT. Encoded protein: CASRGDSGQPQHF.

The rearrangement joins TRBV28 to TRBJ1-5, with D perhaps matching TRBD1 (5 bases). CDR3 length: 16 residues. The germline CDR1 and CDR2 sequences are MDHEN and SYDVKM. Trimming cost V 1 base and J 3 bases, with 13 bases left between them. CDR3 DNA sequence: TGTGCCAGCAGTTTATTTCAACAGGAGAACAATCAGCCCCAGCATTTT. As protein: CASSLFQQENNQPQHF.

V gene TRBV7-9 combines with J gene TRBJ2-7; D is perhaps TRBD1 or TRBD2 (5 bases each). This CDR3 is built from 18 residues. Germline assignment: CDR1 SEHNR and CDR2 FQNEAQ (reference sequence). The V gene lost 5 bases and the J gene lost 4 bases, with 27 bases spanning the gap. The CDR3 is CASSSGPGRSPRGYEQYF. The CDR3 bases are TGTGCCAGCAGCAGCGGACCGGGACGCTCACCCCGGGGTTACGAGCAGTACTTC.

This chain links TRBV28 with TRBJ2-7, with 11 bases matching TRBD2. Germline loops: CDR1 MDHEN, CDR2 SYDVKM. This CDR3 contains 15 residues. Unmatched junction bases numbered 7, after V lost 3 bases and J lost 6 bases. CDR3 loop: CASSFRTSGGREQYF. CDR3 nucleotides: TGTGCCAGCAGTTTCCGAACTAGCGGGGGACGCGAGCAGTACTTC.

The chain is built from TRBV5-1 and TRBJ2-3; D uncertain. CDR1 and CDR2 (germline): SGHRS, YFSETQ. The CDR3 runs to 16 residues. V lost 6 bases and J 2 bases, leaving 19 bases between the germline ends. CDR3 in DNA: TGCGCCAGCACCAAATCTGCGGCAGGATTCACAGATACGCAGTATTTT. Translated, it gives CASTKSAAGFTDTQYF.

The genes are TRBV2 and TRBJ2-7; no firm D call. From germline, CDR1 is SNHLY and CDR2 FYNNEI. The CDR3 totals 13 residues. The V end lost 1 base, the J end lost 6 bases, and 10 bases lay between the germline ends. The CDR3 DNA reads TGTGCCAGCAGTGAAGGGAGCGCGATCGAGCAGTACTTC. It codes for CASSEGSAIEQYF. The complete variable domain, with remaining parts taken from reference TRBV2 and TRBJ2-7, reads EPEVTQTPSHQVTQMGQEVILRCVPISNHLYFYWYRQILGQKVEFLVSFYNNEISEKSEIFDDQFSVERPDGSNFTLKIRSTKLEDSAMYFCASSEGSAIEQYFGPGTRLTVT.

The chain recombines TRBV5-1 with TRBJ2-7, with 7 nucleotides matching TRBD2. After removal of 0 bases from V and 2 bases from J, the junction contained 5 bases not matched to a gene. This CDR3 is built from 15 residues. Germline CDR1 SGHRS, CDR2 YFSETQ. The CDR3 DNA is TGCGCCAGCAGCTTGGAAGCGGGGCCTACCTACGAGCAGTACTTC. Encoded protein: CASSLEAGPTYEQYF.

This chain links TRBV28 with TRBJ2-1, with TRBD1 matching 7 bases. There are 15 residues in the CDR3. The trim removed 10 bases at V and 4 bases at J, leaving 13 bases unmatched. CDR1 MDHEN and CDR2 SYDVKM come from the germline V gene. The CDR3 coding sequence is TGTGCCACCGGTTCCGGGACAGAAAATTACAATGAGCAGTTCTTC. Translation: CATGSGTENYNEQFF.

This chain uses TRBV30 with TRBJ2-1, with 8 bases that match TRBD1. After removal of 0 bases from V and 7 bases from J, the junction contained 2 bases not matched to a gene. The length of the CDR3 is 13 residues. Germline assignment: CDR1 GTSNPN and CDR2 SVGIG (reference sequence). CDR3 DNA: TGTGCCTGGAGTGTACGACAGGGGAATGAGCAGTTCTTC. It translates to CAWSVRQGNEQFF.

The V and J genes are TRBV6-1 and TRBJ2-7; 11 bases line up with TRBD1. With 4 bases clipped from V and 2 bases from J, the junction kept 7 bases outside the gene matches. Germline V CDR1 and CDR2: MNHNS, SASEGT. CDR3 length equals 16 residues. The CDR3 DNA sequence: TGTGCCAGCAGTGCGCGACCGGACAGGGGGCCCTACGAGCAGTACTTC. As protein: CASSARPDRGPYEQYF.

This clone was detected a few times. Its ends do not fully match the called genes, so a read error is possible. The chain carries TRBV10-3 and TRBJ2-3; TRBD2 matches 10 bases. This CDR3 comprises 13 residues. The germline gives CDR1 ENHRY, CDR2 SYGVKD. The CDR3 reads CAISGPQLAGFDF. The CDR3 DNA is TGTGCCATCAGTGGGCCGCAACTAGCGGGATTCGATTTT.

The CDR3 bases are TGTGCCAGCAGTTTAGGGGGGTTTCGGCTGAAAGCTTTCTTT. Its protein product is CASSLGGFRLKAFF. The rearrangement uses TRBV28 and TRBJ1-1, with D tentatively TRBD1 (5 bases). Per germline, CDR1 MDHEN and CDR2 SYDVKM. Trimming took 2 bases from V and 9 from J, leaving 16 bases between them. The CDR3 is 14 residues long.

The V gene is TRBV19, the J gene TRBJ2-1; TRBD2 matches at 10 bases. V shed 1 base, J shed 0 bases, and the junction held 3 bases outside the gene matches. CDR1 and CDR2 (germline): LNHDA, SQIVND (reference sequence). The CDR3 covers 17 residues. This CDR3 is CASSIAASGSSYNEQFF. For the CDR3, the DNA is TGTGCCAGTAGTATAGCAGCTAGCGGGAGCTCCTACAATGAGCAGTTCTTC.

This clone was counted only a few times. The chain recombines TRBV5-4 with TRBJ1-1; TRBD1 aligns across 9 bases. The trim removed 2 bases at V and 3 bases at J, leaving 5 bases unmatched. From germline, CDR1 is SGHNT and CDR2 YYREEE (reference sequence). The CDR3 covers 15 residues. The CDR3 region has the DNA TGTGCCAGCAGCTTCGGACAGGGGAGTTACACTGAAGCTTTCTTT. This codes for CASSFGQGSYTEAFF.

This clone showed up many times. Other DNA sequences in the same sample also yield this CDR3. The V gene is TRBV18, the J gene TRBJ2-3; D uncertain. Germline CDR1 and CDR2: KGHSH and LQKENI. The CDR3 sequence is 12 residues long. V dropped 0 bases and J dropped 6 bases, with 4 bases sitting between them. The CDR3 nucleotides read TGTGCCAGCTCACCACCTTCCGATACGCAGTATTTT. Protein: CASSPPSDTQYF. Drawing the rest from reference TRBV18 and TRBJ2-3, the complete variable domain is NAGVMQNPRHLVRRRGQEARLRCSPMKGHSHVYWYRQLPEEGLKFMVYLQKENIIDESGMPKERFSAEFPKEGPSILRIQQVVRGDSAAYFCASSPPSDTQYFGPGTRLTVL.

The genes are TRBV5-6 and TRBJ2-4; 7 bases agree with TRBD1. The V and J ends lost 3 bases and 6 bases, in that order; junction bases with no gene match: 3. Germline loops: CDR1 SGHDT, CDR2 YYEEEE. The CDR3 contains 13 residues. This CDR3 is CASSWTGVNIQYF. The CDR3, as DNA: TGTGCCAGCAGCTGGACAGGAGTAAACATTCAGTACTTC. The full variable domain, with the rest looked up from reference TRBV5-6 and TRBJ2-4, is DAGVTQSPTHLIKTRGQQVTLRCSPKSGHDTVSWYQQALGQGPQFIFQYYEEEERQRGNFPDRFSGHQFPNYSSELNVNALLLGDSALYLCASSWTGVNIQYFGAGTRLSVL.

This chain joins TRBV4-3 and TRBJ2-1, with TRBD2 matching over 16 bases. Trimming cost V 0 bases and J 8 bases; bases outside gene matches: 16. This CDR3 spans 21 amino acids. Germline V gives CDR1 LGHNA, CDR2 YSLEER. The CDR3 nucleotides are TGCGCCAGCAGCCAAGAGGGCCCCCGGGGGACTAGCGGGAGGGCCCTCGATGAGCAGTTCTTC. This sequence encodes CASSQEGPRGTSGRALDEQFF.

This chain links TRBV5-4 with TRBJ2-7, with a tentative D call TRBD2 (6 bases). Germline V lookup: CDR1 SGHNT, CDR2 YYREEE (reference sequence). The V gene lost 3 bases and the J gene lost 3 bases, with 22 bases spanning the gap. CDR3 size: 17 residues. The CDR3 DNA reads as TGTGCCAGCAGCTCCCTGACCCTAGCTGGAGGGAGCTACGAGCAGTACTTC. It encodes CASSSLTLAGGSYEQYF.

The CDR3 region is CASSEFGGRGYNEQFF. The CDR3, as DNA: TGTGCCAGCAGTGAATTTGGCGGGAGGGGATACAATGAGCAGTTCTTC. This chain joins TRBV6-1 and TRBJ2-1; the match to TRBD2 covers 9 bases. The CDR3 loop spans 16 amino acids. Per the germline V gene, CDR1 is MNHNS and CDR2 is SASEGT. V gave up 2 bases and J gave up 4 bases; unmatched junction bases: 6.

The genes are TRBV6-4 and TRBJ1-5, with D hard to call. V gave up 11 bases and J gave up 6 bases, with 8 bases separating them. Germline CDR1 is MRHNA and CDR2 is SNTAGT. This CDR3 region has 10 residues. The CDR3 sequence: CAGPGQPQHF. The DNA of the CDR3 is TGTGCCGGACCGGGTCAGCCCCAGCATTTT.

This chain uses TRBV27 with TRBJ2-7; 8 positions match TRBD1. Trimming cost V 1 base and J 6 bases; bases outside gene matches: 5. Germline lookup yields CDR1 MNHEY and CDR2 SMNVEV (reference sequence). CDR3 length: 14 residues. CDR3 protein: CASSLFRGQAEQYF. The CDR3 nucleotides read TGTGCCAGCAGTTTATTCCGGGGACAGGCCGAGCAGTACTTC.